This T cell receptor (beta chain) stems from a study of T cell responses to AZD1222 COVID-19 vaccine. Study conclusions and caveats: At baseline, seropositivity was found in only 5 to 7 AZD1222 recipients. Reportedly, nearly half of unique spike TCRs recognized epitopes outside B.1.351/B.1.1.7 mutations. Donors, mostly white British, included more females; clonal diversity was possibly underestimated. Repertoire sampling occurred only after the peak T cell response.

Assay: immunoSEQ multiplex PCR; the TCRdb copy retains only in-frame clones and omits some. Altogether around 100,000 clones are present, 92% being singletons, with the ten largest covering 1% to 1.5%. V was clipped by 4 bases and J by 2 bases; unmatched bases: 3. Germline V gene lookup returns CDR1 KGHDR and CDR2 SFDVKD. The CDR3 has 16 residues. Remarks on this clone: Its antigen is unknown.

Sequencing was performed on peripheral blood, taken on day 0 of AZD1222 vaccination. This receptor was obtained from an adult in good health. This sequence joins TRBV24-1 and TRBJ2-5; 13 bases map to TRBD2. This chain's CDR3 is CATSDPGLAGQETQYF. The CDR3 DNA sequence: TGTGCCACCAGTGACCCGGGACTAGCGGGACAAGAGACCCAGTACTTC.